This TCR beta chain is drawn from a study of T-cell reconstitution after alpha-beta-depleted transplantation in children (dated by TCRdb to 2016 to 2017). Context from the whole study: Using TCR repertoire profiling, the study quantitatively followed how T-cell immune reconstitution unfolded in children after TCRalphabeta/CD19-depleted allogeneic hematopoietic cell transplantation.

Library preparation employed PCR. Sequencing instrument: Illumina HiSeq 2500. TCR libraries were prepared with molecular barcoding, using unique molecular identifiers to normalize TCRbeta repertoire quantification. The public reads were run again by TCRdb, first through fastp at Q25 and then through MiXCR, and only productive beta chains were kept. Identical CDR3 protein sequences are pooled into one entry, listed with their most common genes and DNA. The sample data list hundreds of thousands of distinct CDR3 sequences, and about an eighth of these were observed just once. The ten biggest clones cover about 3.9% of the sample. This clonotype has ten or more counts. This clone's antigen is unknown. No qualities accompany the bases; no much larger clone lies one base away. From the cysteine through the phenylalanine, the CDR3 covers 17 amino acids. Of the read, only the CDR3 DNA is kept; its 51 bases are in frame from base 1. CDR1 and CDR2, looked up from the germline V gene, are KGHSH and LQKENI. Trimming takes 6 bases off V and 9 bases off J; junction bases not matched to a gene: 19.

Sequencing was performed on PBMCs, taken from the stem cell graft. The rearranged chain carries TRBV18 and TRBJ2-1, with 8 middle bases fitting TRBD2. This receptor was taken from a human donor who donated a stem cell graft to a child with Fanconi anemia. At the DNA level, the sequence is TGTGCCAGCTCCCTAGAAACCCCGGGAGGGATGGTTTCTGAGCAGTTCTTC. This codes for CASSLETPGGMVSEQFF. The full variable domain, with segments outside the CDR3 supplied by the reference TRBV18 and TRBJ2-1 proteins, appears as NAGVMQNPRHLVRRRGQEARLRCSPMKGHSHVYWYRQLPEEGLKFMVYLQKENIIDESGMPKERFSAEFPKEGPSILRIQQVVRGDSAAYFCASSLETPGGMVSEQFFGPGTRLTVL.